The rows below give T cell receptor beta chains drawn from one sample of a study of T cell responses to AZD1222 COVID-19 vaccine. Method: immunoSEQ multiplex PCR; TCRdb's copy keeps in-frame clones and lacks some. This sample has about 79,000 clones, with 92% found just once. The sample here was peripheral blood, taken on day 0 of MenACWY control vaccination. The source is an adult in good health. Both conserved end residues are part of each CDR3. The D gene is left open where the match is weak.

V gene	D gene	J gene	CDR3 length	CDR3 DNA	CDR3 protein
TRBV24-1	.	TRBJ2-5	13	TGTGCCACCAGTGATTTGTTGGGTAAGACCCAGTACTTC	CATSDLLGKTQYF
TRBV7-8	.	TRBJ1-1	12	TGTGCCAGCAGCTTAGCTGGCAGGGAAGCTTTCTTT	CASSLAGREAFF
TRBV6-5	.	TRBJ1-5	13	TGTGCCAGCAGGAAGGGGGGTAATCAGCCCCAGCATTTT	CASRKGGNQPQHF
TRBV7-9	.	TRBJ2-7	12	TGTGCCAGCAGCGCAGGGGCAGGGGAGCAGTACTTC	CASSAGAGEQYF
TRBV15	.	TRBJ2-3	13	TGTGCCACCAGCAGAGGGGAGAGACAGGTGCAGTATTTT	CATSRGERQVQYF
TRBV6-5	.	TRBJ1-2	11	TGTGCCAGCAGTTACCTCGGTAGCTACACCTTC	CASSYLGSYTF
TRBV4-1	TRBD2	TRBJ2-1	16	TGCGCCAGCAGCCAAGATTCAGCGGGAGAGGCGATTGAGCAGTTCTTC	CASSQDSAGEAIEQFF
TRBV7-9	TRBD1	TRBJ1-4	15	TGTGCCAGCAGACCTGGACAGGGGTGGAATGAAAAACTGTTTTTT	CASRPGQGWNEKLFF
TRBV7-2	TRBD1	TRBJ1-6	14	TGTGCCAGCAGGTTGGGACAGGGACGCAACCCCCTCCACTTT	CASRLGQGRNPLHF
TRBV11-2	TRBD2	TRBJ2-2	15	TGTGCCAGCAGTCACGGGACTAGCGGAGTCCGGGAGCTGTTTTTT	CASSHGTSGVRELFF